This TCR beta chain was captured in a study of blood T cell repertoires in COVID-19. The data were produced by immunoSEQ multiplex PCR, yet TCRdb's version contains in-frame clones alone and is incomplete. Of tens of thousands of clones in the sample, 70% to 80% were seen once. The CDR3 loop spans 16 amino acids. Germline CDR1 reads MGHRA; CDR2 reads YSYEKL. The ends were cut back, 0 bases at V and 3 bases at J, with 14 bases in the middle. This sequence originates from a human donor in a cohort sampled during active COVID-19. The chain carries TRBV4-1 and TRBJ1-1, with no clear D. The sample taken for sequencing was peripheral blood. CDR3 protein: CASSQEGTVEDTEAFF. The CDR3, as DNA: TGCGCCAGCAGCCAAGAGGGCACAGTAGAAGACACTGAAGCTTTCTTT.